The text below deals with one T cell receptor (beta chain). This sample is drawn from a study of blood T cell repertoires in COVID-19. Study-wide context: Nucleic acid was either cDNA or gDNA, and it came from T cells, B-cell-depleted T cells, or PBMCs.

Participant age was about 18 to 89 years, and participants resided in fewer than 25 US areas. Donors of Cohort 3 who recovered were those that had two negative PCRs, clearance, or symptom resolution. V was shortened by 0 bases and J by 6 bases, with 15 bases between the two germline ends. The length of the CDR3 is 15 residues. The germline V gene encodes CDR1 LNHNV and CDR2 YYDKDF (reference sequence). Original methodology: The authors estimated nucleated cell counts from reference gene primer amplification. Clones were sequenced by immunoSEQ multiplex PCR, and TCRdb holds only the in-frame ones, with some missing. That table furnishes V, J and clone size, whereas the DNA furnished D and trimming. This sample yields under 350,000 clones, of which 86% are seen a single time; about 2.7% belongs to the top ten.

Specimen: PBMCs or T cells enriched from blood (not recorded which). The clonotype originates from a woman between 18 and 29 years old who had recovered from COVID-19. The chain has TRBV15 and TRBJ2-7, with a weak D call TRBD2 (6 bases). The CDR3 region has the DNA TGTGCCACCAGCAGAGATCCGGGCGGGGCCTCCGAGCAGTACTTC. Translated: CATSRDPGGASEQYF.